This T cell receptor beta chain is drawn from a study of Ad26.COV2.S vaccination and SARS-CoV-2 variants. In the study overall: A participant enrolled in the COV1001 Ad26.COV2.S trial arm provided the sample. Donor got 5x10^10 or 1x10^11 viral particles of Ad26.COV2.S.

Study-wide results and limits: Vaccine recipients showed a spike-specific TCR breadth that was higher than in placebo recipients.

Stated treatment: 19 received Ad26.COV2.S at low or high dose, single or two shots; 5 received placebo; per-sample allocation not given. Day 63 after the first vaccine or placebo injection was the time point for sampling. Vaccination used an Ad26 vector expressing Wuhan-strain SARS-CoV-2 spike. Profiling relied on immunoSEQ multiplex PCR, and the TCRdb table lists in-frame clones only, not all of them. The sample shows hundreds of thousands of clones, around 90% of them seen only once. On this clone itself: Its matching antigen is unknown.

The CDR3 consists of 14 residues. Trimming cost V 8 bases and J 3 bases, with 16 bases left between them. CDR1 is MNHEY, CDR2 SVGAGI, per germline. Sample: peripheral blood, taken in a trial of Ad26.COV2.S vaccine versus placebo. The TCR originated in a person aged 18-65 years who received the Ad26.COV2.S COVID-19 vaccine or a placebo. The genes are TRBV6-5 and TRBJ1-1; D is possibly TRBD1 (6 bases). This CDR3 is CASAFLGGYTEAFF. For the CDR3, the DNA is TGTGCCAGCGCCTTCCTCGGGGGCTACACTGAAGCTTTCTTT.